The 4 T cell receptor beta chains below all came from one sample that was sequenced in a study of blood T cells in healthy people across ages. It was with a sample-barcoded 5' primer and a J-beta primer mix that a second PCR of roughly 7 to 11 cycles was run. Each CDR3 protein gets one entry after TCRdb re-called the 5' RACE reads with MiXCR. The sample carries more than 650,000 distinct CDR3 sequences, 20% to 25% recorded once. Sequenced material: blood. The origin of the receptors is a man aged 70-80 years in good health.

This clonotype has only a few counts. The chain links TRBV3-1 to TRBJ2-5, with D perhaps matching TRBD2 (5 bases). Between the trimmed V and J ends, which lost 0 bases and 1 base, there was a span of 21 bases. CDR1 is LGHDT, CDR2 YNNKEL, per germline (reference sequence). The CDR3 length is 19 residues. DNA of the CDR3: TGTGCCAGCAGCCAAGATTTAGGACTTCCTACTAACCCCCAAGAGACCCAGTACTTC. The encoded protein is CASSQDLGLPTNPQETQYF.

The CDR3 DNA sequence: TGCAGTGCCGGGGCCCGAGGTACGCAGTATTTT. Protein product: CSAGARGTQYF. The chain combines TRBV20-1 with TRBJ2-3; D may be TRBD1 or TRBD2 (5 bases each). The ends were cut back, 6 bases at V and 8 bases at J, with 12 bases in the middle. Looked up from germline, CDR1 is DFQATT and CDR2 is SNEGSKA (reference sequence). The CDR3 consists of 11 residues.

Many counts were recorded for this clonotype. The V and J genes are TRBV7-2 and TRBJ2-4; a possible D gene is TRBD1 (6 bases). CDR1 and CDR2 (germline): SGHTA, FQGNSA. V lost 0 bases and J 13 bases, leaving 10 bases between the germline ends. CDR3 length: 12 residues. CDR3 coding DNA: TGTGCCAGCAGCTTAGCCGGGACATCACAGTACTTC. This sequence encodes CASSLAGTSQYF.

Concerning this clonotype itself: A junction boundary mismatches the germline segment, possibly from a read error. The chain combines TRBV4-1 with TRBJ2-7; 7 bases are shared with TRBD1. This CDR3 contains 17 residues. The germline CDR1 and CDR2 sequences are MGHRA and YSYEKL. CDR3 amino acids: CASSEGYYGVMTGTESF. The CDR3 bases are TGCGCCAGCAGCGAGGGGTACTATGGGGTAATGACCGGGACAGAGTCCTTC.